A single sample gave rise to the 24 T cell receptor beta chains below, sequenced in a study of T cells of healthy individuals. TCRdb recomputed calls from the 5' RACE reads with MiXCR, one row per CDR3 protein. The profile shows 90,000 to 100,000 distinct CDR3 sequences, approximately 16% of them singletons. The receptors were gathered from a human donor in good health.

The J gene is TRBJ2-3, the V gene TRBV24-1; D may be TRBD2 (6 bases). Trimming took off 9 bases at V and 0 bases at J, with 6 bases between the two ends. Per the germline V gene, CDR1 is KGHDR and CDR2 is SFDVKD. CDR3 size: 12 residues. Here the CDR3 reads CATGGSTDTQYF. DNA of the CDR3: TGTGCCACCGGGGGGAGCACAGATACGCAGTATTTT.

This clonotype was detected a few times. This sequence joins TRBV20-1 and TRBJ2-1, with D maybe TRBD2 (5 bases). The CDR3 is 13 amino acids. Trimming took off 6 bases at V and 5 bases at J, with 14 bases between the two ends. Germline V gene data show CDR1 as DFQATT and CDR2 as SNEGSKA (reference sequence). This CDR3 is CSASGSQDNEQFF. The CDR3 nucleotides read TGCAGTGCCTCGGGGTCTCAGGACAATGAGCAGTTCTTC.

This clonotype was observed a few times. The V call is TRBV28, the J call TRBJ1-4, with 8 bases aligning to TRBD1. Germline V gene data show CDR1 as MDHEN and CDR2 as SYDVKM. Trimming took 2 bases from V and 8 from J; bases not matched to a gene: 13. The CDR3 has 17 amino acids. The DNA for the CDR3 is TGTGCCAGCAGTTTAGGGGCAGGGGGCCCTTCGTGGGAAAAACTGTTTTTT. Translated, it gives CASSLGAGGPSWEKLFF.

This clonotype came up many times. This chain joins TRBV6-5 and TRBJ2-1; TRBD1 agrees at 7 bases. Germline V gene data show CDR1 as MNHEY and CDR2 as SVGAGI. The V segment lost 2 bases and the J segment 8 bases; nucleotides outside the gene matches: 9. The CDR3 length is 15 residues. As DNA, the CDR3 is TGTGCCAGCAGTTACAGAGAGGGGGCAGGTCATGAGCAGTTCTTC. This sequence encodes CASSYREGAGHEQFF.

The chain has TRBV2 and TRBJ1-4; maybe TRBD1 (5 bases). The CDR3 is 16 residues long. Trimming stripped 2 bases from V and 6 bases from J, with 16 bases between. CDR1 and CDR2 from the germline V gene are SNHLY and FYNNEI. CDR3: CASSESLGVEYEKLFF. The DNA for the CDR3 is TGTGCCAGCAGTGAAAGCTTAGGGGTCGAATATGAAAAACTGTTTTTT.

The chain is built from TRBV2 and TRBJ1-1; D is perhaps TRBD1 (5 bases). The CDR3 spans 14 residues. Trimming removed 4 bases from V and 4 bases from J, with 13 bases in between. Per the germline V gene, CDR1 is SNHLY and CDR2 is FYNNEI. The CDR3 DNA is TGTGCCAGCAGTGGGGTCGGGGGACCCACTGAAGCTTTCTTT. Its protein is CASSGVGGPTEAFF. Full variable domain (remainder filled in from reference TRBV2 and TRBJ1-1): EPEVTQTPSHQVTQMGQEVILRCVPISNHLYFYWYRQILGQKVEFLVSFYNNEISEKSEIFDDQFSVERPDGSNFTLKIRSTKLEDSAMYFCASSGVGGPTEAFFGQGTRLTVV.

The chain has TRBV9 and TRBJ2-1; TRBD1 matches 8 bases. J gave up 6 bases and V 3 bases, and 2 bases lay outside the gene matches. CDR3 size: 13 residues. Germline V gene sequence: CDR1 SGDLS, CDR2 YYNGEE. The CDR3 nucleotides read TGTGCCAGCAGCGGAGGGACAGGCAATGAGCAGTTCTTC. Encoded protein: CASSGGTGNEQFF.

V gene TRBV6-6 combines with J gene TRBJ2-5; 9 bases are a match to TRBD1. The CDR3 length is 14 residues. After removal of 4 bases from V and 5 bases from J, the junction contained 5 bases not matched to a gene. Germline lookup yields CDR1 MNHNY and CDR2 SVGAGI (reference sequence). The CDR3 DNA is TGTGCCAGCAGTTCGAGACAGGGGGTGGAGACCCAGTACTTC. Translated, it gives CASSSRQGVETQYF.

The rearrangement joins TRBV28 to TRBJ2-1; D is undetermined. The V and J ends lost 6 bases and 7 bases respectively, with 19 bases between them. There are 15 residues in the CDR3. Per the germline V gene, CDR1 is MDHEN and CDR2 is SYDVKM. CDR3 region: CASRPTIEQRNEQFF. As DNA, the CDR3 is TGTGCCAGCAGACCAACGATAGAACAGAGAAATGAGCAGTTCTTC.

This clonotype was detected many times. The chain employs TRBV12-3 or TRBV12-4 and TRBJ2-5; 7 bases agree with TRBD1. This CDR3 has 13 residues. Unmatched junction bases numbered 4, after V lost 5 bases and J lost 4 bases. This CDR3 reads CASSATGVETQYF. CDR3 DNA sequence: TGTGCCAGCAGTGCTACAGGGGTAGAGACCCAGTACTTC.

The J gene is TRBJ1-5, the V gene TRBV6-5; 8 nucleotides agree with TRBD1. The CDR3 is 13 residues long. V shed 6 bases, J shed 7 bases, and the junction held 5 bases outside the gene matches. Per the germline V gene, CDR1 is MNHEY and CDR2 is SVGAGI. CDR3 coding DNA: TGTGCCAGCAGCGGACAGGGTGGACAGCCCCAGCATTTT. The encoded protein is CASSGQGGQPQHF.

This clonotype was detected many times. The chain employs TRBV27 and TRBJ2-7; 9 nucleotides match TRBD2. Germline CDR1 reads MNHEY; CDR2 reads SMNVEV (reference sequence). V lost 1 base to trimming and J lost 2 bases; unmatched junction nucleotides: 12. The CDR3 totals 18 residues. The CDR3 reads CASSLYQTRSSGAYEQYF. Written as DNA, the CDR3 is TGTGCCAGCAGTTTATATCAAACCCGATCTAGCGGGGCCTACGAGCAGTACTTC.

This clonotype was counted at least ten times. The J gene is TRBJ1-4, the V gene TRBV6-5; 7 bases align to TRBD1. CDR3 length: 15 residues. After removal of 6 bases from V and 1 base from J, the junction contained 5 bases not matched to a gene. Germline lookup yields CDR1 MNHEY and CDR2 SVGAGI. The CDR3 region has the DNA TGTGCCAGCAGGCCCAACAGGGGAACTAATGAAAAACTGTTTTTT. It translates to CASRPNRGTNEKLFF.

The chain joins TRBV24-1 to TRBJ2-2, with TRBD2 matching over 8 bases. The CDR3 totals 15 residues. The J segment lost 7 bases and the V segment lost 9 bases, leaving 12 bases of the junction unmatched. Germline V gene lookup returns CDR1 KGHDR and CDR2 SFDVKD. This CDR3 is CATGPLAGGIGELFF. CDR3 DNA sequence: TGTGCCACCGGCCCTCTTGCGGGAGGAATCGGGGAGCTGTTTTTT.

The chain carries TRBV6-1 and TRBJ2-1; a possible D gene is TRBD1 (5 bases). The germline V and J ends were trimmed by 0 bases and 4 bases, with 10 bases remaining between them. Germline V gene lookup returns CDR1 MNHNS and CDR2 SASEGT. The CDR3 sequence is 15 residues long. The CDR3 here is CASSEAPRQYNEQFF. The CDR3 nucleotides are TGTGCCAGCAGTGAAGCCCCTAGACAGTACAATGAGCAGTTCTTC.

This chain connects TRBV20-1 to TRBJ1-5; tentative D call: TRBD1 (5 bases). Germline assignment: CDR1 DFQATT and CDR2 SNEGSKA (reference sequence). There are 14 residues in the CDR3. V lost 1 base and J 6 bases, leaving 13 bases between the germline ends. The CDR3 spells CSARGRGGGQPQHF. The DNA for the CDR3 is TGCAGTGCTAGAGGAAGGGGCGGGGGTCAGCCCCAGCATTTT.

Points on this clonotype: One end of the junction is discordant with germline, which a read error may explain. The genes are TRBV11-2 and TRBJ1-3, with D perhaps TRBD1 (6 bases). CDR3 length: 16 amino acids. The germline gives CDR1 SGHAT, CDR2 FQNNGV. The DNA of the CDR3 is TGTGCCTGCAGCTTAGCCCAGGGGAGCTCTGGAAACACCATATATTTT. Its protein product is CACSLAQGSSGNTIYF.

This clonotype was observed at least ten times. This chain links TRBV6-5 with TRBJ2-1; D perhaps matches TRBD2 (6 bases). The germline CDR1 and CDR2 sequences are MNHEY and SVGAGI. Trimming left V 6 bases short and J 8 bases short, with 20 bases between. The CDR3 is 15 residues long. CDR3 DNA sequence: TGTGCCAGCAGCACCCAACGGGAGAGGGGCGATGAGCAGTTCTTC. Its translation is CASSTQRERGDEQFF.

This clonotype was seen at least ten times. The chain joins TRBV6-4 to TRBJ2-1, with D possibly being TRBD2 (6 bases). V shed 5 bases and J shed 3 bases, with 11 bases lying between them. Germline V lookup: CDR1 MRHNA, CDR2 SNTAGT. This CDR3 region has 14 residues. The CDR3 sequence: CASSRELDYNEQFF. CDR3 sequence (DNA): TGTGCCAGCAGTCGGGAGTTGGACTACAATGAGCAGTTCTTC.

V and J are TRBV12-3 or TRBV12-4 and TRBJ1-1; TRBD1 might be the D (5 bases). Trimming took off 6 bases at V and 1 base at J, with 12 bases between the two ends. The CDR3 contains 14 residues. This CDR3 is CASSPGQRNTEAFF. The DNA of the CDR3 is TGTGCCAGCAGCCCAGGACAAAGGAACACTGAAGCTTTCTTT.

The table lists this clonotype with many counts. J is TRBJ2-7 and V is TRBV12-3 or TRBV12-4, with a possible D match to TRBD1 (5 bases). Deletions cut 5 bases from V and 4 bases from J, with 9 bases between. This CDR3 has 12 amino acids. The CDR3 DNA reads TGTGCCAGCAGTACAGGACATTACGAGCAGTACTTC. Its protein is CASSTGHYEQYF.

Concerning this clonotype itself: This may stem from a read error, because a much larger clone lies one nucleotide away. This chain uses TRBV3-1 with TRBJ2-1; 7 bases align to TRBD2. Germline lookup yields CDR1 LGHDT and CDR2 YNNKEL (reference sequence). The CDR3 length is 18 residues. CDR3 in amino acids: CASSQDRRAGILYNERFF. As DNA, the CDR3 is TGTGCCAGCAGCCAAGATCGGAGAGCGGGAATACTTTACAATGAGCGGTTCTTC.

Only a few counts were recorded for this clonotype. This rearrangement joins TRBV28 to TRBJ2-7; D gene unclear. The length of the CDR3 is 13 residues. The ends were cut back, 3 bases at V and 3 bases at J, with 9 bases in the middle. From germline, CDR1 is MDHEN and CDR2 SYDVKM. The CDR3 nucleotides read TGTGCCAGCAGTTTCCAGGAAGACTACGAGCAGTACTTC. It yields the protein CASSFQEDYEQYF.

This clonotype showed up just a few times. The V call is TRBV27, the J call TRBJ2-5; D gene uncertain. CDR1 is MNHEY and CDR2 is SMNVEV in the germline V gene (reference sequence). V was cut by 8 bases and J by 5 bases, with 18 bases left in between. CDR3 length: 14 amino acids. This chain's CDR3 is CASHSRPFLETQYF. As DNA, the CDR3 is TGTGCCAGCCATTCCCGACCTTTCTTGGAGACCCAGTACTTC.